These 3 T cell receptor beta chains originate from one sample sequenced in a study of blood T cells in healthy people across ages. The authors ran a second PCR of 7 to 11 cycles using a sample-barcoded 5' primer and a J-beta primer mix. Using its own MiXCR run on the 5' RACE reads, TCRdb lists one record per CDR3 protein. This sample has 450,000 to 600,000 distinct CDR3 sequences, with about 27% found just once. This sample was shared with a second study, whose subject was T cells of mothers and their children.

Sequencing used blood. These receptors were obtained from a boy aged 2-15 years in good health.

The rearrangement uses TRBV15 and TRBJ1-2, with 9 bases matching TRBD1. Per the germline V gene, CDR1 is LNHNV and CDR2 is YYDKDF (reference sequence). CDR3 length: 16 residues. V dropped 3 bases and J dropped 0; count of bases not matched to a gene: 5. The CDR3 sequence is CATSSRTGVTNYGYTF. The CDR3 DNA follows: TGTGCCACCAGCAGCCGGACAGGGGTTACTAACTATGGCTACACCTTC.

This chain connects TRBV7-2 to TRBJ2-3; 8 bases line up with TRBD2. This CDR3 has 16 residues. Per germline, CDR1 SGHTA and CDR2 FQGNSA. Unmatched junction bases numbered 5, after V lost 3 bases and J lost 0 bases. In DNA form, the CDR3 reads TGTGCCAGCAGCTTCTCCGGGACTAGAAGCACAGATACGCAGTATTTT. This gives the protein CASSFSGTRSTDTQYF.

This clonotype was counted between two and nine times. DNA for the CDR3: TGCAGTGCTAGCCGCCCCCGTCGAAGTCCACCAAAGAACGAGCAGTACTTC. This codes for CSASRPRRSPPKNEQYF. The chain combines TRBV20-1 with TRBJ2-5; D is uncertain. The J call may not be correct, given that the DNA end is closer to TRBJ2-7. This CDR3 region has 17 residues. Germline loops: CDR1 DFQATT, CDR2 SNEGSKA (reference sequence).